A selection of T cell receptor beta chains follows, all from one sample in a study of blood T cell repertoires in COVID-19. Repertoires were generated with immunoSEQ multiplex PCR, while TCRdb's copy carries only in-frame clones and drops some. The table includes fewer than 200,000 clones, approximately 90% detected once. The sequenced material came from peripheral blood. These receptors came from a man between 18 and 29 years old who had recovered from COVID-19. Both conserved end residues are part of each CDR3. A D gene is named only where the DNA matches it firmly. Size values are once, few and many counts, or a class for expanded clones, and some rows have none.

v_call	j_call	d_call	clone_size	cdr3_length	cdr3_nt	cdr3_aa
TRBV6-5	TRBJ1-1	.	.	15	TGTGCCAGCACCTCAACAAGGGGCAAGAACACTGAAGCTTTCTTT	CASTSTRGKNTEAFF
TRBV28	TRBJ2-2	TRBD1	once	15	TGTGCCAGCAGTCCCTGGACAGGGGATGGTGGGGAGCTGTTTTTT	CASSPWTGDGGELFF
TRBV11-2	TRBJ1-5	TRBD1	.	15	TGTGCCAGCAGCTTAGTAGGGGGCGCGGGTCAGCCCCAGCATTTT	CASSLVGGAGQPQHF
TRBV10-2	TRBJ1-1	TRBD1	once	14	TGCGCCAGCAGTACAGGGGGCTCGAACACTGAAGCTTTCTTT	CASSTGGSNTEAFF
TRBV19	TRBJ2-2	.	.	16	TGTGCCAGTAGCCCAAATAGCGGAAAGAACACCGGGGAGCTGTTTTTT	CASSPNSGKNTGELFF
TRBV28	TRBJ1-4	TRBD1	.	14	TGTGCCAGCAGTTTAGGGACAGGGACCGAAAAACTGTTTTTT	CASSLGTGTEKLFF
TRBV7-2	TRBJ2-7	.	.	15	TGTGCCAGCAGCTTAGCTGAGACACCCCCTTTTGAGCAGTACTTC	CASSLAETPPFEQYF
TRBV7-8	TRBJ2-3	TRBD2	.	19	TGTGCCAGCAGCGTCGGGACTAGCGGCTTTGGGGGACACACAGATACGCAGTATTTT	CASSVGTSGFGGHTDTQYF
TRBV12-3/TRBV12-4	TRBJ1-5	.	.	13	TGTGCCAGCAGCCTAGGTGGAGGGCAGCCCCAGCATTTT	CASSLGGGQPQHF
TRBV5-4	TRBJ1-3	.	.	16	TGTGCCAGCAGCCCCTCCTCGGAGTCCACTGGAAACACCATATATTTT	CASSPSSESTGNTIYF
TRBV29-1	TRBJ1-4	TRBD1	.	13	TGCAGCTTCTCCGGGACAGATAATGAAAAACTGTTTTTT	CSFSGTDNEKLFF
TRBV14	TRBJ1-2	TRBD1	.	15	TGTGCCAGCAGCCCCTCGGGACAGGGGGCTTGGGGCTACACCTTC	CASSPSGQGAWGYTF
TRBV27	TRBJ1-2	TRBD1	.	15	TGTGCCAGCAGTTTACTGGGACAGGGGCCCTATGGCTACACCTTC	CASSLLGQGPYGYTF
TRBV24-1	TRBJ1-2	.	.	14	TGTGCCACCAGTGATGGAAACAGGGACTATGGCTACACCTTC	CATSDGNRDYGYTF
TRBV4-2	TRBJ2-7	.	.	15	TGTGCCAGCAGCCAAGCTAGCGAGATGCCCTACGAGCAGTACTTC	CASSQASEMPYEQYF
TRBV30	TRBJ2-7	TRBD1	.	12	TGTGCCTGGAGCGGGACAGGGCACGAGCAGTACTTC	CAWSGTGHEQYF
TRBV4-1	TRBJ2-1	TRBD2	.	18	TGCGCCAGCAGCCGGGGACTAGCGGGAGTCGGCGGTTACAATGAGCAGTTCTTC	CASSRGLAGVGGYNEQFF
TRBV5-1	TRBJ1-1	TRBD1	.	14	TGCGCCAGCAGCTCCACAGGGGGGAACACTGAAGCTTTCTTT	CASSSTGGNTEAFF
TRBV12-3/TRBV12-4	TRBJ2-3	.	.	13	TGTGCCAGCAGTTTAAACAGGGCAGATACGCAGTATTTT	CASSLNRADTQYF
TRBV9	TRBJ2-1	TRBD2	.	15	TGTGCCAGCAGCGTAGCTACGGCGGGGGTCGGTGAGCAGTTCTTC	CASSVATAGVGEQFF
TRBV19	TRBJ2-3	TRBD2	once	17	TGTGCCAGTAGTATAGGGCCTAGCGGGAGTCCGGCAGATACGCAGTATTTT	CASSIGPSGSPADTQYF
TRBV4-3	TRBJ1-2	.	.	14	TGCGCCAGCAGCCAAGAAGGGAGGCCTTATGGCTACACCTTC	CASSQEGRPYGYTF
TRBV11-2	TRBJ2-1	TRBD2	once	15	TGTGCCAGCAGCTTAGGGGGGGGGAGTACCAATGAGCAGTTCTTC	CASSLGGGSTNEQFF
TRBV27	TRBJ1-1	TRBD1	.	13	TGTGCCAGCAGTTTACAGGGGGACACTGAAGCTTTCTTT	CASSLQGDTEAFF
TRBV5-1	TRBJ1-1	.	few	13	TGCGCCAGCAGCTTGGATCAGGGATCTGAAGCTTTCTTT	CASSLDQGSEAFF
TRBV7-8	TRBJ1-2	.	few	13	TGTGCCAGCAGCTACGACAGGAGCTATGGCTACACCTTC	CASSYDRSYGYTF
TRBV28	TRBJ2-1	.	.	12	TGTGCCAGCAGTTTAATAACGGGTGAGCAGTTCTTC	CASSLITGEQFF
TRBV9	TRBJ2-1	TRBD2	once	17	TGTGCCAGCAGCGTGACCCGTCTAGCGGGGACCTACAATGAGCAGTTCTTC	CASSVTRLAGTYNEQFF
TRBV6-5	TRBJ1-5	.	.	15	TGTGCCAGCAGCCCCCGGGGGACTAGCAATCAGCCCCAGCATTTT	CASSPRGTSNQPQHF
TRBV7-3	TRBJ2-1	.	.	15	TGTGCCAGCAGCTTGACAGACCTCTCCTACAATGAGCAGTTCTTC	CASSLTDLSYNEQFF
TRBV4-3	TRBJ2-2	TRBD2	.	16	TGCGCCAGCAGCCGGACTAGCGGGGGCGTAGGCGGGGAGCTGTTTTTT	CASSRTSGGVGGELFF
TRBV5-4	TRBJ2-3	TRBD1	.	16	TGTGCCAGCAGCTTGGTATCAGGGGGTACCACAGATACGCAGTATTTT	CASSLVSGGTTDTQYF
TRBV19	TRBJ1-1	.	.	17	TGTGCCAGTAGTATATGGTACAGGGAGAGGTTGAACACTGAAGCTTTCTTT	CASSIWYRERLNTEAFF
TRBV4-3	TRBJ2-7	TRBD2	few	16	TGCGCCAGCAGCCACTCACCTTATAGCGGGAGAAACGTGCAGTACTTC	CASSHSPYSGRNVQYF
TRBV7-2	TRBJ2-5	.	.	15	TGTGCCAGCAGGCAAGTCTCCTCCAGTCAAGAGACCCAGTACTTC	CASRQVSSSQETQYF
TRBV29-1	TRBJ2-3	TRBD2	.	15	TGCAGCGTCGCTACTAGCGGGGTGGGGACAGATACGCAGTATTTT	CSVATSGVGTDTQYF
TRBV4-3	TRBJ1-1	.	.	17	TGCGCCAGCAGCCAAGAGGGGACTCAAGGGGCGAACACTGAAGCTTTCTTT	CASSQEGTQGANTEAFF
TRBV7-9	TRBJ2-3	.	.	12	TGTGCCAGCAGCTCGCAGGCAGATACGCAGTATTTT	CASSSQADTQYF
TRBV6-5	TRBJ2-7	TRBD1	.	14	TGTGCCAGCAGTCGACAGGGAAGCTCCTACGAGCAGTACTTC	CASSRQGSSYEQYF
TRBV10-3	TRBJ2-3	TRBD2	once	14	TGTGCCATCAAAGAACTAGCGGGAGTAGATACGCAGTATTTT	CAIKELAGVDTQYF
TRBV11-2	TRBJ1-2	.	once	15	TGTGCCAGCAGTAATCTCCGGACGGGGAACTATGGCTACACCTTC	CASSNLRTGNYGYTF
TRBV19	TRBJ2-2	.	.	13	TGTGCCAGTACAGGCAGGGGTAAGGGGGAGCTGTTTTTT	CASTGRGKGELFF